These 2 T cell receptor beta chains share one sample of origin, sequenced in a study of read filtering for tumor transcriptome and immune sequencing. The library was built from roughly 400 ng RNA with molecular barcoded adaptors for alpha/delta and beta/gamma chains. TCRdb ran MiXCR on the reads and lists one entry per CDR3 protein. The repertoire has about 10,000 distinct CDR3 sequences, about a sixth of them found once; the top ten carry around a quarter. Sequences were obtained from a population of CD138-negative cells sorted from bone marrow. Every receptor here comes from a donor at least 40 years old with multiple myeloma.

In its sample, this clonotype was seen many times. This may be a read error, as it is one base from a much larger clone. The chain couples TRBV7-9 to TRBJ2-1; TRBD2 matches at 8 bases. Germline CDR1 is SEHNR and CDR2 is FQNEAQ (reference sequence). The CDR3 has 17 amino acids. CDR3 residues: CASRRLAGTSSYNGQFF. For the CDR3, the DNA is TGTGCCAGCAGGCGCCTAGCGGGTACCAGCTCCTACAATGGGCAGTTCTTC.

Points on this clonotype: Relative to the germline gene, one junction end is altered; a read error may explain this. J is TRBJ2-1 and V is TRBV5-1; 7 bases map to TRBD1. CDR3 length: 15 amino acids. Germline-derived CDR1 and CDR2 are SGHRS and YFSETQ. The CDR3 DNA follows: TGCGCTAGCAGCCCGGCGACAGGGAGATACAATGAGCAGTTCTTC. It encodes CASSPATGRYNEQFF.